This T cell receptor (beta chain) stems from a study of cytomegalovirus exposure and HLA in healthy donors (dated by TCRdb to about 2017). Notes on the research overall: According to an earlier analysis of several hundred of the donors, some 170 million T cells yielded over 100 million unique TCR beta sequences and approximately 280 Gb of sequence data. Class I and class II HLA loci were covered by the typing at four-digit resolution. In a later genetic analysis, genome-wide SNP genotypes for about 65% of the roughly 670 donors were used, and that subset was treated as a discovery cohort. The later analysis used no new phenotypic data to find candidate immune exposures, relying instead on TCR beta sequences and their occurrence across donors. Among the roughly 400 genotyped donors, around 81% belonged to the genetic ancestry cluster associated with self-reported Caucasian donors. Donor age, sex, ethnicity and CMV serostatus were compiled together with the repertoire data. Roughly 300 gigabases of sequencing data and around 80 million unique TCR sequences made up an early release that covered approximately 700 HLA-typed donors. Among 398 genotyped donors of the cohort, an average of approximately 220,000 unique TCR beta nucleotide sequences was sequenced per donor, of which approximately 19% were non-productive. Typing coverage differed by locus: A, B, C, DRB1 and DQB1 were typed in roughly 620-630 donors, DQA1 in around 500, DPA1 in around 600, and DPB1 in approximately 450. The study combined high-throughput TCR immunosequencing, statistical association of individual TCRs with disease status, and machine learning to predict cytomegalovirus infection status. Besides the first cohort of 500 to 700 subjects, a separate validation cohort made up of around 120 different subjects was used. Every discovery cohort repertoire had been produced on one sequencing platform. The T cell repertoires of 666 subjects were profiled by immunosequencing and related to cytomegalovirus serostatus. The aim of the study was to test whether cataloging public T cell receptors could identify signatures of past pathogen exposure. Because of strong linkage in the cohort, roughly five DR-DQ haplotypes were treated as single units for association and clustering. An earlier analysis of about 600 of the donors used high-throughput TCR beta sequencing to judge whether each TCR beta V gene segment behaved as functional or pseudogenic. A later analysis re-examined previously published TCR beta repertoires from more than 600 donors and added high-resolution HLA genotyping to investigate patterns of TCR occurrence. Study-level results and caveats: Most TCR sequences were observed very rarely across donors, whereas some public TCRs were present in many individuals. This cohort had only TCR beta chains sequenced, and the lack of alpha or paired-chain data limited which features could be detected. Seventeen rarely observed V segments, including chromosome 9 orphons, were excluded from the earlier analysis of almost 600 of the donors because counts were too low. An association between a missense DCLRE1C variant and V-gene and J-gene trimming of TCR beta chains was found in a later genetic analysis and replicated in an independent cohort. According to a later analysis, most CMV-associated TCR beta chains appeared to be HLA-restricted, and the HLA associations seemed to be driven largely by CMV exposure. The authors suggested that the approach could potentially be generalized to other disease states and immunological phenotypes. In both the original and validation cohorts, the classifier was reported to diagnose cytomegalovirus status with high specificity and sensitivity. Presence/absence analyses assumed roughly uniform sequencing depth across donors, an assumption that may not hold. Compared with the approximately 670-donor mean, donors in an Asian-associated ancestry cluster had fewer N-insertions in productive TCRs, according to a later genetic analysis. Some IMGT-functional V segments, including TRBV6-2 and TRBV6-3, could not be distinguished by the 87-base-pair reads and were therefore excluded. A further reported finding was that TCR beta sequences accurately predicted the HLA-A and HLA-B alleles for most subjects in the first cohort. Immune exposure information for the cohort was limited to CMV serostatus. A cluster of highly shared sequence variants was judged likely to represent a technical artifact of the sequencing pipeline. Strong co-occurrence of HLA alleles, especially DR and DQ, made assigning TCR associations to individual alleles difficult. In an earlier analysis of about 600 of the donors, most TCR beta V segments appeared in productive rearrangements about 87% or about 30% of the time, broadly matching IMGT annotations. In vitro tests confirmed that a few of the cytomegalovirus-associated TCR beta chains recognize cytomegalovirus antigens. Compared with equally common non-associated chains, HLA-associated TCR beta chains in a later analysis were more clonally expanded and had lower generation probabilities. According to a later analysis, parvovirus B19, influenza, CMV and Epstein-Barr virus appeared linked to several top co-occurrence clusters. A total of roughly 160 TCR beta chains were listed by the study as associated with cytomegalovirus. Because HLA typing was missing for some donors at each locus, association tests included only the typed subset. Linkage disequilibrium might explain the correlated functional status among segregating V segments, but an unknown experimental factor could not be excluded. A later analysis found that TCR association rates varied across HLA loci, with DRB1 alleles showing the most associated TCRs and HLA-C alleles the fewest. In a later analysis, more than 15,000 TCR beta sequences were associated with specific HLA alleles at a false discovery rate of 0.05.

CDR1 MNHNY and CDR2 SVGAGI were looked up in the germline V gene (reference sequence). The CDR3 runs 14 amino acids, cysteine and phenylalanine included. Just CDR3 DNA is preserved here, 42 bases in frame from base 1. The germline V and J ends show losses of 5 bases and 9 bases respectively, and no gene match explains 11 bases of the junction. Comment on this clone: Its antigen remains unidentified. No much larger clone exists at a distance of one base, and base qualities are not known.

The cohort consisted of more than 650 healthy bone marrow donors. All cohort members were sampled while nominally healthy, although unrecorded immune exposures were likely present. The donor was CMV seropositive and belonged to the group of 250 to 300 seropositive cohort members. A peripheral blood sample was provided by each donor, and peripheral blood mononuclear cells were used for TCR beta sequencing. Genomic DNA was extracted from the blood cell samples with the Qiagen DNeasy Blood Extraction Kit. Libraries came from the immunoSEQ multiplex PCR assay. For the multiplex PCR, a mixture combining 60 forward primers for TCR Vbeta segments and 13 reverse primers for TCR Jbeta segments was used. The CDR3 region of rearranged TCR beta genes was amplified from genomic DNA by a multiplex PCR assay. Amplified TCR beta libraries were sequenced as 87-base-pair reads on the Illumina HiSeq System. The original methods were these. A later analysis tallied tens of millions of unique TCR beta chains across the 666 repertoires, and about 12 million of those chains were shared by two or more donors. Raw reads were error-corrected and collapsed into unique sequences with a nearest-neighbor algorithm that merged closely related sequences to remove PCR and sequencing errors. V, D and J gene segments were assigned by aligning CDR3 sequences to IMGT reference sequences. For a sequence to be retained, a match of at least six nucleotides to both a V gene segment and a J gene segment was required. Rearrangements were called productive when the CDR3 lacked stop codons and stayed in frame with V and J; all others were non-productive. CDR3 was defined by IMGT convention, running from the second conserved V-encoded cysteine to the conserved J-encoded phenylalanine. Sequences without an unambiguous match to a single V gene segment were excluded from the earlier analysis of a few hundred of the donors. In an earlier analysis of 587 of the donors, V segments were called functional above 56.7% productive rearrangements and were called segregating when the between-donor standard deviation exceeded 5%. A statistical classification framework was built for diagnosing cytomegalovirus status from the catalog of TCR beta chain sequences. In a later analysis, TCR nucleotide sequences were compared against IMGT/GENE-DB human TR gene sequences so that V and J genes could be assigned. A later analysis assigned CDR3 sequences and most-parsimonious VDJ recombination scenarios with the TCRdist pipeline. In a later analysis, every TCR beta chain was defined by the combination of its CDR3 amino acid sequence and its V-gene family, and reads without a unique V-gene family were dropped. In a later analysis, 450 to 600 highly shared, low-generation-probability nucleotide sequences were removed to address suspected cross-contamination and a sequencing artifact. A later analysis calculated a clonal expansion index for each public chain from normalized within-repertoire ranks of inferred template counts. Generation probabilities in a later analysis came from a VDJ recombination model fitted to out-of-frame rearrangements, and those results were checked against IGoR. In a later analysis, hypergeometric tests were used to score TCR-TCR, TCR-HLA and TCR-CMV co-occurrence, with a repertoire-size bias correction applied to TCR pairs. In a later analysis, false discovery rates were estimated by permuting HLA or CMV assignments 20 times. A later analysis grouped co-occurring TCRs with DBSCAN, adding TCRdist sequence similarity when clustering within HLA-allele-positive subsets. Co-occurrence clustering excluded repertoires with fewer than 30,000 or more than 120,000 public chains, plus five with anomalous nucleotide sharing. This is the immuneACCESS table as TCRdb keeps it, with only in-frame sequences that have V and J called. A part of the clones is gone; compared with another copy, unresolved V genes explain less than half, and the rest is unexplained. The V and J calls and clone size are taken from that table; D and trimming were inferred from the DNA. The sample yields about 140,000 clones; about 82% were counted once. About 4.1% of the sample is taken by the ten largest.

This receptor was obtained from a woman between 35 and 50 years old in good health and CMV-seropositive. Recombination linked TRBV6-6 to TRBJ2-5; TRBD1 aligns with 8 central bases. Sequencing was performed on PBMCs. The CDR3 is CASSKTGEGLPQYF. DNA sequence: TGTGCCAGCAGTAAGACAGGGGAAGGTCTGCCCCAGTACTTC.